The T cell receptor (beta chain) described here comes from a study of T cells expressing NK-cell markers. Synthesis of TCR beta cDNA relied on 5'RACE template switching carrying UMIs. TCRdb re-called the 5' RACE reads and catalogs CDR3 proteins one per entry, DNA excluded. The sample has over 2,000 distinct CDR3 sequences. Germline V lookup: CDR1 LGHNA, CDR2 YSLEER. The CDR3 has 16 amino acids. The material sequenced was blood T cells: a sorted CD56 or NKG2C T cell subset, CD4+ or CD8+ T cells, or bulk PBMC T cells (not recorded which). The TCR sequence derives from a woman younger than 35 in good health. The genes are TRBV4-3 and TRBJ2-4; TCRdb's D gene call, TRBD1, goes unchecked for lack of DNA. This chain's CDR3 is CASSQAAHRVPNIQYF.